A single TCR beta chain is shown here with its context. Antigen unknown. Each TCR beta cDNA library carried unique molecular identifiers. The authors obtained roughly 500,000 cDNA molecules from roughly 1 to 10 million T cells. TCRdb independently ran MiXCR on the PCR reads; one entry per CDR3 protein. The table records approximately 630,000 distinct CDR3 sequences, approximately 60% of them present only once. This sample was taken from a study of post-analysis software for immune sequencing data. Study as a whole: Relapsing-remitting, secondary progressive and progressive-relapsing forms made up the multiple sclerosis disease courses.

Study outcomes and limitations: Controls significantly exceeded multiple sclerosis patients in normalized Chao1 diversity. Samples sharing a preparation batch grouped tightly together when assessed by F measure.

This clonotype was obtained from a girl aged 2 to 10 with multiple sclerosis. The specimen sequenced was blood.

The CDR3 loop reads CASSLAGAQGYGYTF. CDR3 nucleotides: TGTGCCAGCAGCTTAGCGGGAGCCCAAGGATATGGCTACACCTTC. This chain joins TRBV11-1 and TRBJ1-2; D is ambiguous. This CDR3 region has 15 residues. CDR1 is SGHAT and CDR2 is FQDESV in the germline V gene (reference sequence). The V gene lost 0 bases and the J gene lost 5 bases, with 13 bases spanning the gap.